Here is one T cell receptor (beta chain) with its context. Its cognate antigen has yet to be identified. One base away there is no much larger clone; base qualities are not given. The sample is drawn from a study of beta chain features in type 1 diabetes (dated by TCRdb to 2016 to 2019). For the study in its entirety: No differences in mean age, gender distribution, total cell number or subset yield were found between patients and healthy donors. A total of approximately 100 million sorted cells were examined across all samples, and the number of cells per subset was strongly correlated with RNA yield. In the study, recently diagnosed type 1 diabetes patients and matched healthy donors were compared on the TCRB repertoires of their sorted circulating CD4+ T cell subsets. Naive and central memory subsets were obtained from all 30 or so donors, but regulatory and stem cell-like memory subsets were isolated from only 8 patients and roughly eight healthy donors. The study at large found these results: Because the HLA sub-analyses included only small numbers of individuals, any influence of HLA type on TCRB rearrangement was left unresolved. Because cDNA was sequenced instead of genomic DNA, highly expressing activated cells could be over-represented, though the groups showed no difference in activation or CD3 levels. A moderate but significant shortening of TCRB CDR3 length was observed in type 1 diabetes patients in all four CD4+ subsets. Shorter templates might have been favored by PCR, but patient and control samples were amplified and corrected together, so both groups would have been affected equally by any skew. The naive, central memory and regulatory TCRB repertoires appeared to resemble one another more closely among patients than among healthy donors. At VDJ recombination sites, type 1 diabetes patients had fewer insertions and more deleted nucleotides, which implies abnormalities in thymic rearrangement.

All of the isolated RNA was reverse transcribed with the High Capacity cDNA Reverse Transcription Kit, so expressed TCRB transcripts were sequenced. Deep immunoSEQ sequencing was applied to naive, central memory and regulatory T cell samples, giving an average of roughly 3.5 million total reads per sample. After sorted cells were lysed in RLT buffer, RNA was extracted with DNase-treated RNeasy Micro or Mini kits, with the choice depending on cell number. Each cell subset was processed on its own to prevent cross-contamination, while patient and healthy donor samples were processed together. The immunoSEQ multiplex PCR was used to amplify TCRB sequences from cDNA, yielding 87-bp fragments that span the CDR3 region. The amplicons were sequenced using the Illumina HiSeq platform. The source study handled its data this way. PCR bias was corrected computationally using synthetic template baselines, and reads within Hamming distance 2 were collapsed, with unmergeable singletons discarded. By aligning reads against IMGT, V, D and J genes, CDR3 length, and insertions or deletions at six rearrangement sites were assigned. Within each subset, clonotype counts were normalized to sorted cell number, and only after that were true diversity and Gini coefficients computed with the tcR R package. The overlap coefficient, calculated on TCRB nucleotide sequences, was used to measure repertoire sharing. TCRdb holds this immuneACCESS table with in-frame rearrangements only. Some clones are missing; in checked studies, unresolved V genes explain under half, and the rest has no known cause. Clone size and V and J calls were adopted from that table, with D and trimming inferred from the DNA. This sample gives roughly 300,000 clones in total; 7% to 10% of them show up just once. Roughly 1% of the sample belongs to the ten largest clones.

The germline V gene yields MDHEN for CDR1 and SYDVKM for CDR2. Trimming at the junction amounts to 4 bases on V and 4 bases on J, and the germline ends lie 10 bases apart. Inclusive of the bounding cysteine and phenylalanine, the CDR3 is 13 residues long. Left in the record is the CDR3 DNA by itself, 39 bases read in frame from the first base. Each donor gave one peripheral blood draw, approximately 100 mL on average, collected into heparinised tubes. Naive, central memory, regulatory and stem cell-like memory CD4+ T cells were sorted on a BD FACSAria II using a panel including CD45RO, CCR7, CD25, CD127, CD95 and CD27. Every sorted population had a purity above 95%. PBMCs were isolated right away by Lymphoprep density gradient centrifugation and were stained directly, without culture. Samples were stained and sorted in pairs, with one healthy donor and one patient per experiment, so that batch effects were minimized.

The sequenced material came from central memory CD4+ T cells from blood. The receptor was isolated from a man aged 25 to 45 with type 1 diabetes. In this chain, TRBV28 is recombined with TRBJ1-2; the D gene cannot be named for sure. At the DNA level, the sequence is TGTGCCAGCAGTTCGGGATACCTCTATGGCTACACCTTC. Translated, this is CASSSGYLYGYTF.